Detailed here is one T cell receptor beta chain. The antigen is not known. It was template switching that added a universal primer site, and there were unique molecular identifiers on the cDNA. TCRdb ran MiXCR on the 5' RACE reads and lists one entry per CDR3 protein. The table has 1.5 million to 2 million distinct CDR3 sequences, under 35% seen once. The data derive from a study of identical twins. Whole-study findings and limits: Twins' surplus sharing was weaker for beta out-of-frame sequences. Cross-sectional statistics, not tracking of the same donors, supported the conclusions.

Deletions cut 2 bases from V and 8 bases from J, with 13 bases between. The CDR3 runs to 14 residues. Germline CDR1 SGHKS, CDR2 YYEKEE (reference sequence). Sequenced material: cord blood. The genes are TRBV5-5 and TRBJ1-4, with a tentative D call TRBD1 (6 bases). This TCR was recovered from a newborn girl in good health. The CDR3 here is CASSFAGVGEKLFF. As DNA, the CDR3 is TGTGCCAGCAGCTTCGCAGGGGTAGGGGAAAAACTGTTTTTT.